These 13 T cell receptor beta chains were sequenced from one sample in a study of blood T cell repertoires in COVID-19. Clones were read by immunoSEQ multiplex PCR, and TCRdb kept only the in-frame ones, dropping some. The sample has 210,000 or so clones, around 82% seen once. The sequenced sample consisted of PBMCs or T cells enriched from blood (not recorded which). The origin of the receptors is a woman aged 40 to 49 with acute COVID-19.

V and J are TRBV4-3 and TRBJ1-6; the match to TRBD1 covers 9 bases. The CDR3 is made up of 16 amino acids. The trim removed 3 bases at V and 5 bases at J, leaving 5 bases unmatched. CDR1 LGHNA and CDR2 YSLEER come from the germline V gene. The CDR3 is CASSQDRGINNSPLHF. In nucleotides, the CDR3 is TGCGCCAGCAGCCAGGACAGGGGTATCAATAATTCACCCCTCCACTTT.

V gene TRBV7-2 combines with J gene TRBJ2-7; tentative D call: TRBD2 (6 bases). Trimming cost V 4 bases and J 2 bases, with 12 bases left between them. Germline lookup yields CDR1 SGHTA and CDR2 FQGNSA. The CDR3 sequence is 14 residues long. As DNA, the CDR3 is TGTGCCAGCAGCTCGACTAGGCCCCCCTACGAGCAGTACTTC. This encodes CASSSTRPPYEQYF.

This clone came up a few times. The gene calls are TRBV12-3 or TRBV12-4 and TRBJ2-1; weak D call: TRBD1 (6 bases). The CDR3 runs to 12 residues. V lost 6 bases to trimming and J lost 8 bases, with 11 bases between them. CDR3 coding DNA: TGTGCCAGCAGCCGGACAGACCATGAGCAGTTCTTC. Its translation: CASSRTDHEQFF.

The chain joins TRBV19 to TRBJ2-7; maybe TRBD2 (6 bases). The CDR3 sequence is 13 residues long. Germline V gene lookup returns CDR1 LNHDA and CDR2 SQIVND (reference sequence). Trimming stripped 5 bases from V and 2 bases from J, with 10 bases between. CDR3 bases: TGTGCCAGTAGTGCGGGGCCCGCCTACGAGCAGTACTTC. Its translation: CASSAGPAYEQYF. The complete variable domain, with remaining parts taken from reference TRBV19 and TRBJ2-7, reads DGGITQSPKYLFRKEGQNVTLSCEQNLNHDAMYWYRQDPGQGLRLIYYSQIVNDFQKGDIAEGYSVSREKKESFPLTVTSAQKNPTAFYLCASSAGPAYEQYFGPGTRLTVT.

The V and J genes are TRBV6-5 and TRBJ2-7; TRBD1 might be the D (6 bases). Germline assignment: CDR1 MNHEY and CDR2 SVGAGI. The CDR3 is made up of 14 amino acids. V lost 5 bases and J 3 bases, leaving 14 bases between the germline ends. DNA of the CDR3: TGTGCCAGCAGTCCGAGCGGACAGATCTACGAGCAGTACTTC. It codes for CASSPSGQIYEQYF.

The chain joins TRBV30 to TRBJ1-1; D unclear. This CDR3 has 13 amino acids. The germline CDR1 and CDR2 sequences are GTSNPN and SVGIG (reference sequence). The V gene lost 4 bases and the J gene lost 0 bases, with 9 bases spanning the gap. Here the CDR3 DNA reads TGTGCCTGGACAGGTCAGGTGAACACTGAAGCTTTCTTT. Translated: CAWTGQVNTEAFF.

The rearrangement joins TRBV5-1 to TRBJ2-2, with a weak D call TRBD1 (6 bases). Germline V gives CDR1 SGHRS, CDR2 YFSETQ. This CDR3 has 16 residues. V shed 9 bases and J shed 4 bases, with 22 bases lying between them. CDR3 DNA sequence: TGCGCCACCCAGCTATTAGGGGGAGTAAGCACCGGGGAGCTGTTTTTT. It is translated as CATQLLGGVSTGELFF. Full variable domain (remainder filled in from reference TRBV5-1 and TRBJ2-2): KAGVTQTPRYLIKTRGQQVTLSCSPISGHRSVSWYQQTPGQGLQFLFEYFSETQRNKGNFPGRFSGRQFSNSRSEMNVSTLELGDSALYLCATQLLGGVSTGELFFGEGSRLTVL.

The gene calls are TRBV28 and TRBJ2-7, with 7 bases aligning to TRBD2. CDR3 length: 12 amino acids. Germline CDR1 is MDHEN and CDR2 is SYDVKM. The V gene end was trimmed by 11 bases and the J gene end by 2 bases; junction bases not matched to a gene: 6. CDR3 DNA: TGTGCCTCAATCGGGGGGACCTACGAGCAGTACTTC. Translating it yields CASIGGTYEQYF.

This sequence joins TRBV24-1 and TRBJ1-1, with 9 bases aligning to TRBD1. Trimming at V came to 12 bases and at J to 5 bases, leaving 6 bases not matched to a gene. CDR1 is KGHDR, CDR2 SFDVKD, per germline. The CDR3 runs 12 residues. This CDR3 reads CAAGTGTTEAFF. CDR3 bases: TGTGCCGCAGGGACAGGGACTACTGAAGCTTTCTTT.

CDR3 sequence (DNA): TGTGCCAGCAGCTTAGTGGGCGGGGCAGTTACCACCGGGGAGCTGTTTTTT. Translated: CASSLVGGAVTTGELFF. The rearrangement joins TRBV7-3 to TRBJ2-2; a possible D gene is TRBD2 (6 bases). V lost 2 bases and J lost 4, with 17 bases in between. This CDR3 is built from 17 residues. CDR1 and CDR2 from the germline V gene are SGHTA and FQGTGA.

Only one count was recorded for this clone. The J gene is TRBJ1-5, the V gene TRBV10-2; no clear D gene. The length of the CDR3 is 13 residues. Germline V gene lookup returns CDR1 WSHSY and CDR2 SAAADI. Trimming cost V 3 bases and J 2 bases, with 5 bases left between them. The CDR3 DNA is TGCGCCAGCAGTGACCCGGGCAATCAGCCCCAGCATTTT. It yields the protein CASSDPGNQPQHF.

The V gene is TRBV28, the J gene TRBJ2-1, with TRBD1 matching 8 bases. CDR3 size: 16 residues. CDR1 MDHEN and CDR2 SYDVKM come from the germline V gene. Trimming removed 6 bases from V and 4 bases from J; junction bases left unmatched: 11. Written as DNA, the CDR3 is TGTGCCAGCAGATCCGACAGGGGAAAAATATACAATGAGCAGTTCTTC. Its protein is CASRSDRGKIYNEQFF.

The chain carries TRBV2 and TRBJ2-2; 8 bases align to TRBD1. This CDR3 comprises 15 residues. The V gene end was trimmed by 6 bases and the J gene end by 1 base; junction bases not matched to a gene: 4. Germline V gene sequence: CDR1 SNHLY, CDR2 FYNNEI. The CDR3 coding sequence is TGTGCCAGCAGGGCCGGGACAGGGAACACCGGGGAGCTGTTTTTT. This sequence encodes CASRAGTGNTGELFF.